This passage covers 9 T cell receptor beta chains from one sample sequenced in a study of graft-versus-host responses after intestinal transplantation. Assay: immunoSEQ multiplex PCR; the TCRdb copy retains only in-frame clones and omits some. The table records about 120,000 clones, roughly nine tenths of them present only once. Antigens of these TCRs are unknown. This specimen was unstimulated CD4+ T cells sorted from spleen or lymph node cells, taken before intestinal transplant. All receptors come from a human donor who received an intestinal transplant.

The CDR3 DNA sequence: TGTGCCTGGAGTGTTTCGACAGGGGCCCACACAGATACGCAGTATTTT. Protein product: CAWSVSTGAHTDTQYF. V and J are TRBV30 and TRBJ2-3; 8 bases match TRBD1. Germline CDR1 is GTSNPN and CDR2 is SVGIG (reference sequence). The V segment lost 0 bases and the J segment 2 bases; nucleotides outside the gene matches: 7. There are 16 residues in the CDR3. Full variable domain (outside the CDR3, taken from reference TRBV30 and TRBJ2-3): SQTIHQWPATLVQPVGSPLSLECTVEGTSNPNLYWYRQAAGRGLQLLFYSVGIGQISSEVPQNLSASRPQDRQFILSSKKLLLSDSGFYLCAWSVSTGAHTDTQYFGPGTRLTVL.

V is TRBV5-4 and J is TRBJ2-2, with 8 nucleotides matching TRBD1. Germline CDR1 is SGHNT and CDR2 is YYREEE (reference sequence). CDR3 size: 15 residues. The ends lost 4 bases at V and 1 base at J; junction bases unmatched: 3. The CDR3: CASSADRVNTGELFF. DNA for the CDR3: TGTGCCAGCAGCGCGGACAGGGTGAACACCGGGGAGCTGTTTTTT.

The chain employs TRBV18 and TRBJ2-7; 15 nucleotides match TRBD2. V shed 5 bases and J 6 bases; nucleotides not matched to a gene: 8. The CDR3 has 16 amino acids. Germline CDR1 is KGHSH and CDR2 is LQKENI. CDR3 sequence (DNA): TGTGCCAGCTCATCAAAAACGGGACTAGCGGGGGGCGAGCAGTACTTC. Translated: CASSSKTGLAGGEQYF. Full variable domain (remainder filled in from reference TRBV18 and TRBJ2-7): NAGVMQNPRHLVRRRGQEARLRCSPMKGHSHVYWYRQLPEEGLKFMVYLQKENIIDESGMPKERFSAEFPKEGPSILRIQQVVRGDSAAYFCASSSKTGLAGGEQYFGPGTRLTVT.

Comments on this clone: This specimen includes other DNA sequences encoding the same CDR3. The chain combines TRBV5-1 with TRBJ2-1, with TRBD1 matching over 7 bases. CDR3 length: 14 residues. Germline V CDR1 and CDR2: SGHRS, YFSETQ. V trimming: 0 bases; J trimming: 3 bases; junction bases outside the gene matches: 0. The CDR3 region is CASSLGQGYNEQFF. CDR3 nucleotide sequence: TGCGCCAGCAGCTTGGGACAGGGCTACAATGAGCAGTTCTTC.

The chain carries TRBV18 and TRBJ1-2, with TRBD1 matching over 10 bases. CDR1 is KGHSH and CDR2 is LQKENI in the germline V gene. This CDR3 spans 13 amino acids. Trimming took 5 bases from V and 5 from J; bases not matched to a gene: 2. The CDR3 coding sequence is TGTGCCAGCTCAGGGGACAGGGGATATGGCTACACCTTC. Translated: CASSGDRGYGYTF.

The gene calls are TRBV5-1 and TRBJ1-4, with 7 bases fitting TRBD1. The CDR3 is made up of 15 amino acids. J lost 4 bases, V lost 4 bases, and 7 bases had no gene match. CDR1 and CDR2 from the germline V gene are SGHRS and YFSETQ. The CDR3 protein is CASSMPGQLNEKLFF. CDR3 bases: TGCGCCAGCAGCATGCCGGGACAGCTTAATGAAAAACTGTTTTTT.

The chain couples TRBV6-1 to TRBJ1-4; maybe TRBD1 (6 bases). Trimming left V 5 bases short and J 4 bases short, with 11 bases between. The germline V gene encodes CDR1 MNHNS and CDR2 SASEGT. The CDR3 is 14 amino acids. CDR3 sequence: CASSLDRLNEKLFF. CDR3 sequence (DNA): TGTGCCAGCAGTCTCGACAGGCTTAATGAAAAACTGTTTTTT.

The chain carries TRBV15 and TRBJ2-1, with D possibly TRBD2 on 5 matching bases. Germline CDR1 reads LNHNV; CDR2 reads YYDKDF (reference sequence). The CDR3 sequence is 15 residues long. Trimming removed 0 bases from V and 9 bases from J, with 15 bases in between. The CDR3 nucleotides are TGTGCCACCAGCAGAGATTATTCGCGGGCTGTTGAGCAGTTCTTC. This sequence encodes CATSRDYSRAVEQFF.

The J gene is TRBJ2-3, the V gene TRBV5-1, with 14 positions matching TRBD2. V dropped 0 bases and J dropped 1; count of bases not matched to a gene: 1. Per the germline V gene, CDR1 is SGHRS and CDR2 is YFSETQ. This CDR3 has 17 residues. CDR3 nucleotide sequence: TGCGCCAGCAGCTTGGGACTAGCGGGAGGGGGCACAGATACGCAGTATTTT. Protein sequence: CASSLGLAGGGTDTQYF.